The T cell receptor beta chain under discussion was sequenced for a study of a mutant IDH1 vaccine in newly diagnosed glioma. For the study at large: Vaccine administration was initiated 4-6 weeks following radiotherapy alone, or with temozolomide cycles. Before enrollment, the patients had been treated with radiotherapy alone, temozolomide alone, or both together. Most of them had received both. Of the patients given treatment, about 62% were male and about 40% were female, and a mean age of around 38 years was recorded. The study's findings and limits: Variations in leading peripheral T cell clonotypes appeared to have no connection with pseudoprogression.

Documented time point: week 35, safety follow-up. Alongside topical imiquimod, each dose of vaccine comprised 300 ug of mutant IDH1 20-mer peptide. Data came from immunoSEQ multiplex PCR; TCRdb stores just in-frame clones and leaves some out. The profile covers over 60,000 clones, with 80% to 90% appearing a single time and roughly 5.3% taken by the ten largest. Concerning this clone itself: Its antigen is currently unknown.

Germline V gives CDR1 MNHNS, CDR2 SASEGT. The CDR3 loop spans 14 amino acids. V shed 5 bases and J shed 1 base, with 9 bases lying between them. Source: PBMCs, taken from a glioma patient whose treatment included an IDH1 peptide vaccine. The clonotype comes from a man aged 35 to 55 with glioma. The J gene is TRBJ1-5, the V gene TRBV6-1; no firm D call. Here the CDR3 reads CASSKERSNQPQHF. CDR3 DNA sequence: TGTGCCAGCAGTAAAGAGAGGAGCAATCAGCCCCAGCATTTT.